These T cell receptor beta chains were read from a single sample in a study of blood T cell repertoires in COVID-19. Produced via immunoSEQ multiplex PCR; TCRdb's table is partial and in-frame only. The sample consists of 200,000 or so clones, 70% to 90% of them appearing once. The sample comprised peripheral blood. Source of these receptors: a man aged 55 to 70 with COVID-19, enrolled during active disease. Both conserved end residues are part of each CDR3. The D gene is left open where the match is weak. A clone size is listed for some rows: how often the clone was seen (once, few, many), or a class if it is expanded.

clone_size	v_call	d_call	j_call	cdr3_nt	cdr3_aa
-	TRBV15	-	TRBJ2-1	TGTGCCACCAGCAGAGATTTGGGGCTCAATGAGCAGTTCTTC	CATSRDLGLNEQFF
-	TRBV2	TRBD1	TRBJ2-7	TGTGCCAGCAGCGGACAGGGGTACTCCTACGAGCAGTACTTC	CASSGQGYSYEQYF
-	TRBV30	-	TRBJ1-2	TGTGCCTGGGTCGGGCGGGGGCTCTTATATGGCTACACCTTC	CAWVGRGLLYGYTF
-	TRBV6-5	TRBD1	TRBJ2-7	TGTGCCAGCAGCGTTTCCGGACAGGCCCCCTACGAGCAGTACTTC	CASSVSGQAPYEQYF
-	TRBV24-1	TRBD2	TRBJ2-5	TGTGCCACCAGTGGGGGCTTGGAACTAGCGGGAAATGTAAGGGAGACCCAGTACTTC	CATSGGLELAGNVRETQYF
-	TRBV29-1	-	TRBJ1-1	TGCAGCGTGGCGGGACGGAGGGATGAAGCTTTCTTT	CSVAGRRDEAFF
-	TRBV27	TRBD1	TRBJ2-2	TGTGCCAGCAGAGGGACAGGGGACACCGGGGAGCTGTTTTTT	CASRGTGDTGELFF
-	TRBV27	-	TRBJ1-2	TGTGCCAGCAGCTCCGGGTCATACTATGGCTACACCTTC	CASSSGSYYGYTF
-	TRBV15	-	TRBJ1-2	TGTGCCACCAGCAGAGCTCAGGGGAACTATGGCTACACCTTC	CATSRAQGNYGYTF
-	TRBV7-9	-	TRBJ1-4	TGTGCCAGCAGCTCCCGGGTTCTAAATGAAAAACTGTTTTTT	CASSSRVLNEKLFF
few	TRBV6-2/TRBV6-3	-	TRBJ2-7	TGTGCCAGCAGTTACGCCCGGTTTCAAGTCCACGAGCAGTACTTC	CASSYARFQVHEQYF